These 27 T cell receptor beta chains originate from one sample sequenced in a study of blood T cell repertoires in COVID-19. The data were produced by immunoSEQ multiplex PCR, yet TCRdb's version contains in-frame clones alone and is incomplete. The sample holds under 250,000 clones; around nine tenths are singletons and the top ten take around 6.5%. The specimen was peripheral blood. All receptors derive from a man aged 55 to 70 who had recovered from COVID-19.

This chain connects TRBV27 to TRBJ1-6; no clear D gene. Germline V lookup: CDR1 MNHEY, CDR2 SMNVEV (reference sequence). With 4 bases removed from V and 10 bases from J, the gap between germline ends came to 14 bases. The length of the CDR3 is 14 residues. This chain's CDR3 is CASSYRRAGSPLHF. CDR3 DNA sequence: TGTGCCAGCAGTTACCGCCGAGCGGGGTCACCCCTCCACTTT.

The genes are TRBV7-3 and TRBJ1-6; TRBD1 aligns across 7 bases. The V segment lost 2 bases and the J segment 6 bases; nucleotides outside the gene matches: 16. This CDR3 is 19 amino acids long. Germline V gene lookup returns CDR1 SGHTA and CDR2 FQGTGA. CDR3 sequence reads: CASSLGADRTGGINSPLHF. In DNA, the CDR3 is TGTGCCAGCAGCTTAGGGGCGGACAGGACAGGAGGGATTAATTCACCCCTCCACTTT.

This rearrangement joins TRBV10-3 to TRBJ1-5, with D tentatively TRBD1 (5 bases). The CDR3 has 14 residues. Trimming removed 8 bases at V and 0 bases at J, with 11 bases between. Germline assignment: CDR1 ENHRY and CDR2 SYGVKD. The CDR3 coding sequence is TGTGCCATCGGAACGACAGCTAGCAATCAGCCCCAGCATTTT. It yields the protein CAIGTTASNQPQHF.

The chain has TRBV7-2 and TRBJ1-2; the D is unclear. V was trimmed by 1 base and J by 3 bases, leaving 12 bases between them. This CDR3 is 15 amino acids long. Germline V lookup: CDR1 SGHTA, CDR2 FQGNSA. The DNA of the CDR3 is TGTGCCAGCAGCTTAGGCCGGGTGTTGGACTATGGCTACACCTTC. Its translation: CASSLGRVLDYGYTF.

The chain carries TRBV6-6 and TRBJ1-6; 7 bases match TRBD1. This CDR3 has 15 amino acids. The junction had 5 bases not matched to a gene; V was cut back by 9 bases and J by 0 bases. CDR1 is MNHNY, CDR2 SVGAGI, per germline (reference sequence). CDR3 amino acids: CASLQGNSYNSPLHF. The CDR3, as DNA: TGTGCCAGTTTACAGGGGAACTCCTATAATTCACCCCTCCACTTT.

The V call is TRBV6-5, the J call TRBJ2-3, with D tentatively TRBD2 (6 bases). Germline V gives CDR1 MNHEY, CDR2 SVGAGI. CDR3 length: 15 amino acids. Trimming removed 8 bases at V and 6 bases at J, with 21 bases between. CDR3 amino acids: CASGKLAACRDTQYF. The CDR3 DNA is TGTGCCAGCGGCAAACTAGCCGCCTGCCGGGATACGCAGTATTTT.

CDR3 loop: CASSYSGSRSQETQYF. The CDR3 DNA sequence: TGTGCCAGCAGTTACTCGGGTTCTCGGAGCCAAGAGACCCAGTACTTC. The rearrangement uses TRBV6-5 and TRBJ2-5; D uncertain. The germline V gene encodes CDR1 MNHEY and CDR2 SVGAGI. Trimming left V 0 bases short and J 1 base short, with 12 bases between. CDR3 length equals 16 residues.

J is TRBJ2-2 and V is TRBV5-6; 7 bases map to TRBD1. CDR3 length equals 16 residues. Germline V gene lookup returns CDR1 SGHDT and CDR2 YYEEEE. With 0 bases clipped from V and 4 bases from J, the junction kept 6 bases outside the gene matches. CDR3 sequence: CASSLAGGSATGELFF. For the CDR3, the DNA is TGTGCCAGCAGCTTGGCAGGGGGATCGGCCACCGGGGAGCTGTTTTTT.

V gene TRBV27 combines with J gene TRBJ2-7, with D possibly being TRBD1 (6 bases). Germline V CDR1 and CDR2: MNHEY, SMNVEV (reference sequence). This CDR3 contains 14 residues. V was shortened by 6 bases and J by 3 bases, with 15 bases between the two germline ends. CDR3 in DNA: TGTGCCAGCAGGCCGACAGGCGCTGGCTACGAGCAGTACTTC. This sequence encodes CASRPTGAGYEQYF.

The chain joins TRBV19 to TRBJ2-7, with a tentative D call TRBD1 (5 bases). V was clipped by 2 bases and J by 0 bases, with 14 bases between them. Germline V gene sequence: CDR1 LNHDA, CDR2 SQIVND (reference sequence). The length of the CDR3 is 16 residues. The CDR3 nucleotides are TGTGCCAGTAGTATATCCTCCCGGCAGGGCTCCTACGAGCAGTACTTC. This sequence encodes CASSISSRQGSYEQYF.

This clone was detected only a few times. The chain has TRBV4-3 and TRBJ1-3; 9 bases are a match to TRBD1. Looked up from germline, CDR1 is LGHNA and CDR2 is YSLEER. V lost 4 bases, J lost 2 bases, and 6 bases stayed unmatched. The CDR3 is 16 amino acids. The CDR3 loop is CASSPRDRETGNTIYF. The CDR3 nucleotides are TGCGCCAGCAGCCCTCGGGACAGGGAGACTGGAAACACCATATATTTT.

The rearrangement joins TRBV27 to TRBJ1-6; D is undetermined. V lost 6 bases, J lost 10 bases, and 10 bases lay in between. From germline, CDR1 is MNHEY and CDR2 SMNVEV (reference sequence). CDR3 length equals 12 residues. The CDR3 nucleotides read TGTGCCAGCAGCGGGGAAGGATCACCCCTCCACTTT. As protein: CASSGEGSPLHF.

V gene TRBV9 combines with J gene TRBJ2-2; 9 nucleotides match TRBD1. From germline, CDR1 is SGDLS and CDR2 YYNGEE. This CDR3 comprises 15 residues. V dropped 3 bases and J dropped 6; count of bases not matched to a gene: 6. The CDR3 loop reads CASSGTRTGAGELFF. CDR3 sequence (DNA): TGTGCCAGCAGCGGGACTCGGACAGGGGCCGGGGAGCTGTTTTTT.

This clone appeared a single time. V and J are TRBV7-2 and TRBJ1-5, with TRBD1 identical over 8 bases. The V gene end was trimmed by 5 bases and the J gene end by 6 bases; junction bases not matched to a gene: 9. CDR1 SGHTA and CDR2 FQGNSA come from the germline V gene. The CDR3 totals 15 residues. The CDR3: CASSTYRGIGQPQHF. The DNA of the CDR3 is TGTGCCAGCAGCACCTACAGGGGGATTGGTCAGCCCCAGCATTTT.

V and J are TRBV5-6 and TRBJ2-7, with D possibly being TRBD1 (7 bases). The V and J ends lost 3 bases and 1 base respectively, with 14 bases between them. CDR1 is SGHDT, CDR2 YYEEEE, per germline. The CDR3 spans 15 residues. The CDR3 reads CASSYDREASYEQYF. DNA of the CDR3: TGTGCCAGCAGCTACGACAGGGAGGCATCCTACGAGCAGTACTTC.

This clone was recorded only once. The chain recombines TRBV7-3 with TRBJ1-5, with 7 bases fitting TRBD1. With 4 bases clipped from V and 2 bases from J, the junction kept 5 bases outside the gene matches. The germline CDR1 and CDR2 sequences are SGHTA and FQGTGA. The CDR3 loop spans 15 amino acids. The CDR3 here is CASSSRGQGNQPQHF. The CDR3 DNA sequence: TGTGCCAGCAGCTCGAGAGGACAGGGCAATCAGCCCCAGCATTTT.

The rearrangement uses TRBV5-6 and TRBJ2-5, with D perhaps TRBD1 (7 bases). Trimming cost V 4 bases and J 5 bases, with 15 bases left between them. CDR3 length: 14 residues. From germline, CDR1 is SGHDT and CDR2 YYEEEE. CDR3 sequence: CASSAGQIRETQYF. The CDR3 coding sequence is TGTGCCAGCAGCGCGGGACAGATCAGGGAGACCCAGTACTTC.

V and J are TRBV7-2 and TRBJ1-2, with D possibly matching TRBD1 (5 bases). Trimming took off 6 bases at V and 4 bases at J, with 12 bases between the two ends. The CDR3 extends over 13 amino acids. CDR1 is SGHTA and CDR2 is FQGNSA in the germline V gene. CDR3 protein: CASSPGGAYGYTF. CDR3 bases: TGTGCCAGCAGTCCCGGAGGGGCCTATGGCTACACCTTC.

The chain is built from TRBV2 and TRBJ1-6; 8 positions agree with TRBD1. J lost 1 base, V lost 4 bases, and 0 bases had no gene match. Germline values: CDR1 SNHLY, CDR2 FYNNEI. The CDR3 runs to 15 residues. The CDR3 reads CASSGTGSYNSPLHF. In DNA, the CDR3 is TGTGCCAGCAGTGGGACAGGGTCCTATAATTCACCCCTCCACTTT. Full variable domain (remainder filled in from reference TRBV2 and TRBJ1-6): EPEVTQTPSHQVTQMGQEVILRCVPISNHLYFYWYRQILGQKVEFLVSFYNNEISEKSEIFDDQFSVERPDGSNFTLKIRSTKLEDSAMYFCASSGTGSYNSPLHFGNGTRLTVT.

This chain links TRBV5-1 with TRBJ1-1; D call uncertain. CDR3 size: 15 residues. Germline CDR1 and CDR2: SGHRS and YFSETQ. V was clipped by 1 base and J by 1 base, with 11 bases between them. The CDR3 spells CASSLSRWANTEAFF. DNA for the CDR3: TGCGCCAGCAGCTTGAGTCGGTGGGCGAACACTGAAGCTTTCTTT.

This chain connects TRBV19 to TRBJ2-3, with 10 bases fitting TRBD2. Germline trimming cut 7 bases from V and 0 bases from J; bases unmatched to any gene: 4. The germline V gene encodes CDR1 LNHDA and CDR2 SQIVND (reference sequence). The CDR3 has 15 amino acids. The CDR3 protein is CASTPTSGSTDTQYF. Written as DNA, the CDR3 is TGTGCCAGTACTCCGACTAGCGGGAGCACAGATACGCAGTATTTT.

V and J are TRBV7-3 and TRBJ2-7; tentative D call: TRBD1 (6 bases). Trimming stripped 5 bases from V and 2 bases from J, with 10 bases between. The germline gives CDR1 SGHTA, CDR2 FQGTGA. The CDR3 is 13 amino acids. As DNA, the CDR3 is TGTGCCAGCAGCCTGACAGGAACCTACGAGCAGTACTTC. It is translated as CASSLTGTYEQYF.

This clone was seen only once. The chain is built from TRBV19 and TRBJ2-1; possible D gene TRBD2, 5 bases. The CDR3 has 12 residues. In germline, CDR1 is LNHDA, CDR2 SQIVND (reference sequence). V was shortened by 8 bases and J by 2 bases, with 7 bases between the two germline ends. The CDR3 sequence: CASQAAYNEQFF. Here the CDR3 DNA reads TGTGCCAGTCAAGCGGCCTACAATGAGCAGTTCTTC.

V usage is TRBV18 and J usage is TRBJ1-6, with 7 bases lining up with TRBD1. The germline V gene has CDR1 KGHSH and CDR2 LQKENI. The CDR3 has 14 amino acids. Losses at the gene ends were 3 bases for V and 5 bases for J; bases not matched to a gene: 1. CDR3 nucleotide sequence: TGTGCCAGCTCACCGGACAGGAATAATTCACCCCTCCACTTT. Its translation: CASSPDRNNSPLHF.

The table lists this clone with a few counts. The chain joins TRBV27 to TRBJ2-1; 8 bases are shared with TRBD2. Germline CDR1 MNHEY, CDR2 SMNVEV (reference sequence). There are 14 residues in the CDR3. The J segment lost 7 bases and the V segment lost 6 bases, leaving 8 bases of the junction unmatched. CDR3 loop: CASRGAGAGNEQFF. CDR3 DNA: TGTGCCAGCAGGGGAGCGGGGGCGGGGAATGAGCAGTTCTTC.

The chain employs TRBV4-1 and TRBJ2-7, with 7 bases fitting TRBD1. The CDR3 is 18 amino acids. Germline CDR1 and CDR2: MGHRA and YSYEKL. With V trimmed by 3 bases and J by 1 base, 15 bases remained unmatched. The CDR3 sequence is CASSQTPPTGWDSYEQYF. CDR3 sequence (DNA): TGCGCCAGCAGCCAGACCCCGCCGACAGGGTGGGATTCCTACGAGCAGTACTTC.

This clone came up a few times. The chain has TRBV25-1 and TRBJ1-1; tentatively, D is TRBD1 (6 bases). This CDR3 is built from 13 residues. Trimming pared 5 bases from V and 0 bases from J, leaving 7 bases between. Germline values: CDR1 MGHDK, CDR2 SYGVNS. CDR3: CASSYRVNTEAFF. The DNA of the CDR3 is TGTGCCAGCAGTTACAGGGTGAACACTGAAGCTTTCTTT.